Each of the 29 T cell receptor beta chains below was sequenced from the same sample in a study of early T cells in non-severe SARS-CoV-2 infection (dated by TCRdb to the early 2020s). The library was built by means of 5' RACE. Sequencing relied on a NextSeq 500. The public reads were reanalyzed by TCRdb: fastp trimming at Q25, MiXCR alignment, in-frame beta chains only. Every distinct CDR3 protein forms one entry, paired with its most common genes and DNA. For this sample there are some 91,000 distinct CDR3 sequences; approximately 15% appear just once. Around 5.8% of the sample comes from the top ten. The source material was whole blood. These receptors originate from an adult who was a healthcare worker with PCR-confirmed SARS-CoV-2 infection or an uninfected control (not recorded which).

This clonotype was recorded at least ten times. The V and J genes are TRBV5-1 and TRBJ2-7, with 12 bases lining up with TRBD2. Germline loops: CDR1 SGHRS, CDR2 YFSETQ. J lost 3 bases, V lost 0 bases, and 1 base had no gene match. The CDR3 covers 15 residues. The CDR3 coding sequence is TGCGCCAGCAGCTTGGGACTAGCGGGAGTCTACGAGCAGTACTTC. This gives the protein CASSLGLAGVYEQYF.

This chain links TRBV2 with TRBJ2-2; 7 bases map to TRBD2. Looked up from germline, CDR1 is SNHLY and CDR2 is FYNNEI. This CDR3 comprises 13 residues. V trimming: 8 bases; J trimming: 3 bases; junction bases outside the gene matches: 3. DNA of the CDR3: TGTGCCAGCCGGGCGGGAGACACCGGGGAGCTGTTTTTT. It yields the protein CASRAGDTGELFF.

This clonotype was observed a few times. In DNA form, the CDR3 reads TGTGCCTGGAGTCTTGGGGATGGGGGTACGCAGTATTTT. Protein sequence: CAWSLGDGGTQYF. This chain joins TRBV30 and TRBJ2-3; D is perhaps TRBD1 or TRBD2 (5 bases each). The CDR3 runs 13 residues. V lost 2 bases, J lost 8 bases, and 14 bases lay in between. Germline V gives CDR1 GTSNPN, CDR2 SVGIG (reference sequence).

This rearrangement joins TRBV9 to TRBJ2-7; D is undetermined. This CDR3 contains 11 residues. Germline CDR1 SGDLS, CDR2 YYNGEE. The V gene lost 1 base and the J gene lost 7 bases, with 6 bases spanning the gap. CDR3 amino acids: CASSVYGEQYF. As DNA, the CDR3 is TGTGCCAGCAGCGTATATGGAGAGCAGTACTTC.

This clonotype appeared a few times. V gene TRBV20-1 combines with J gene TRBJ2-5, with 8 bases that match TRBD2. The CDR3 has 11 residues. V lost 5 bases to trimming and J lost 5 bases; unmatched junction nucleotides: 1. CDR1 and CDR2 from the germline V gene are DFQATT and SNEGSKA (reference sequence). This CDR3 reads CSASSGETQYF. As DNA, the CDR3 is TGCAGTGCTTCTAGCGGGGAGACCCAGTACTTC.

CDR3 sequence reads: CASSPSTRPMNTEAFF. In DNA, the CDR3 is TGTGCCAGCTCACCTAGTACTCGCCCGATGAACACTGAAGCTTTCTTT. The J gene is TRBJ1-1, the V gene TRBV18, with no clear D. The CDR3 runs 16 residues. Germline V lookup: CDR1 KGHSH, CDR2 LQKENI. Trimming left V 3 bases short and J 0 bases short, with 14 bases between. The whole variable domain, remainder taken from reference TRBV18 and TRBJ1-1, is NAGVMQNPRHLVRRRGQEARLRCSPMKGHSHVYWYRQLPEEGLKFMVYLQKENIIDESGMPKERFSAEFPKEGPSILRIQQVVRGDSAAYFCASSPSTRPMNTEAFFGQGTRLTVV.

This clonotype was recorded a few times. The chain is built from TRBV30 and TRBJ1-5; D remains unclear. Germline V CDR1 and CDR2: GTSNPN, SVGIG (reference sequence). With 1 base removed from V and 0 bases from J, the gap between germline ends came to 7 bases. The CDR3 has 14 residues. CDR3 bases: TGTGCCTGGAGTGAGACGCATAGCAATCAGCCCCAGCATTTT. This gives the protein CAWSETHSNQPQHF.

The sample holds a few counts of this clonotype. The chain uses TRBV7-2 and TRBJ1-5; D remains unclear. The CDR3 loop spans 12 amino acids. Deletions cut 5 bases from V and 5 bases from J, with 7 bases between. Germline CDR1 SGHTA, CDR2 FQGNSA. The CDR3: CASSVLDQPQHF. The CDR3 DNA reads TGTGCCAGCAGCGTCTTGGATCAGCCCCAGCATTTT.

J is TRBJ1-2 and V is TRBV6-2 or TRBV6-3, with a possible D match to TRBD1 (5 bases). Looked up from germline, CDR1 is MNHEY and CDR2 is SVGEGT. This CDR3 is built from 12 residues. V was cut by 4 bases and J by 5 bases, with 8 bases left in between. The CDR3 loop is CASSSGHYGYTF. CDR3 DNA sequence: TGTGCCAGCAGTTCCGGACATTATGGCTACACCTTC.

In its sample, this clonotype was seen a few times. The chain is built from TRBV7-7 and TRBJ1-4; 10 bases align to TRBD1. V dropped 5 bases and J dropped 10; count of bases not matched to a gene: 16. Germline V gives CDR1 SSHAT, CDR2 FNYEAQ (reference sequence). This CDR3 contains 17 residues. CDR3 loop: CASSQYPPGTGDGKLFF. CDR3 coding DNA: TGTGCCAGCAGCCAATACCCACCCGGGACAGGGGATGGAAAACTGTTTTTT.

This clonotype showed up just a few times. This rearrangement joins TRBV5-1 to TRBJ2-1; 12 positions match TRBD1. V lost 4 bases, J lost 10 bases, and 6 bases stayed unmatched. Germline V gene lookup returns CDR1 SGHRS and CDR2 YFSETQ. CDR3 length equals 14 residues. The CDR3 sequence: CASSPGTGGWEQFF. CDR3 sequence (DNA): TGCGCCAGCAGCCCCGGGACAGGGGGCTGGGAGCAGTTCTTC.

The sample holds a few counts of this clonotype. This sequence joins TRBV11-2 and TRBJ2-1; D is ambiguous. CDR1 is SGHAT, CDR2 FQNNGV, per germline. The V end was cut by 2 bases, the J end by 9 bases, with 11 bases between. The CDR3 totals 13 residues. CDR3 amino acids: CASSLSPDGEQFF. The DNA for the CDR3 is TGTGCCAGCAGCTTATCACCGGACGGTGAGCAGTTCTTC.

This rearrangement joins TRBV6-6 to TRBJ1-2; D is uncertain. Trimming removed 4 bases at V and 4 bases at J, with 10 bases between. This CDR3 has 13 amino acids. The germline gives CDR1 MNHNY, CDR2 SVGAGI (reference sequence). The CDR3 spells CASSLGQTYGYTF. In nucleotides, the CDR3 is TGTGCCAGCAGTTTAGGGCAGACCTATGGCTACACCTTC.

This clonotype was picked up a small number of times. CDR3 nucleotide sequence: TGTGCCAGCAGTCCCCGCCAGATGCGGGAAAAACTGTTTTTT. It codes for CASSPRQMREKLFF. V gene TRBV28 combines with J gene TRBJ1-4; D unresolved. The V gene's germline CDR1 is MDHEN and CDR2 SYDVKM. V was shortened by 5 bases and J by 8 bases, with 15 bases between the two germline ends. The CDR3 runs to 14 residues.

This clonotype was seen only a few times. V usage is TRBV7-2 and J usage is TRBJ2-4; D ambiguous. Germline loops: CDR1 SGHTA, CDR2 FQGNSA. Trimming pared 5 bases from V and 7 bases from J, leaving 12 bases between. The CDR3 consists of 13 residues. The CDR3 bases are TGTGCCAGCAGCCTGATTACTTATAACATTCAGTACTTC. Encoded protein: CASSLITYNIQYF.

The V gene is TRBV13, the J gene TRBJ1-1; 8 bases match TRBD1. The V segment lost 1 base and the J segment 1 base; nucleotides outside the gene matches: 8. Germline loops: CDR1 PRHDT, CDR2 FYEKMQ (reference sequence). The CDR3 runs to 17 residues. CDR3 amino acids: CASSLAGGGFRNTEAFF. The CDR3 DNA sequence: TGTGCCAGCAGCTTAGCAGGGGGCGGCTTTAGGAACACTGAAGCTTTCTTT.

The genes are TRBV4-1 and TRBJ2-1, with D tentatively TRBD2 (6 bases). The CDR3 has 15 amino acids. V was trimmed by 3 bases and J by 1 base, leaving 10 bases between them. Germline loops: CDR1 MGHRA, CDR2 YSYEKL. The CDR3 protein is CASSHPSGSYNEQFF. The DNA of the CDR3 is TGCGCCAGCAGCCATCCCAGCGGGTCCTACAATGAGCAGTTCTTC.

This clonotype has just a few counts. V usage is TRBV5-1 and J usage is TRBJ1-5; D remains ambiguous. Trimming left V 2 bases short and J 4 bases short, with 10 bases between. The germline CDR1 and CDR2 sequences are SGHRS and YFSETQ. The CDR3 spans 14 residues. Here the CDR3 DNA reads TGCGCCAGCAGCTTCGACGGAAGAAATCAGCCCCAGCATTTT. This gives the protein CASSFDGRNQPQHF.

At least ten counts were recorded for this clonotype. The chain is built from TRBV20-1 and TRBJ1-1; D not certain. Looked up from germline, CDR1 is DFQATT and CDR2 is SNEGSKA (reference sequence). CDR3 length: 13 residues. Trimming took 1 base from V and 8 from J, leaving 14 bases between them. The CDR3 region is CSARVPPTQEAFF. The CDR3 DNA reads TGCAGTGCTAGAGTTCCCCCGACCCAGGAAGCTTTCTTT.

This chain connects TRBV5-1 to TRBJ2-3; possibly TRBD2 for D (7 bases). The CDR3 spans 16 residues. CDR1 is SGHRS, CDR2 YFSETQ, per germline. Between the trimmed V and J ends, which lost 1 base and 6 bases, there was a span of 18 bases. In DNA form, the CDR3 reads TGCGCCAGCAGCTTGAACGCGGGACTACAGGGTGATACGCAGTATTTT. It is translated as CASSLNAGLQGDTQYF.

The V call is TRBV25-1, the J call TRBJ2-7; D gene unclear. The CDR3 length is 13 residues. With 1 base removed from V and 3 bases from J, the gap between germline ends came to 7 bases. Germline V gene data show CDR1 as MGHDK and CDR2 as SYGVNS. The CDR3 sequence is CASSEWTDYEQYF. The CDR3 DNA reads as TGTGCCAGCAGTGAATGGACCGACTACGAGCAGTACTTC.

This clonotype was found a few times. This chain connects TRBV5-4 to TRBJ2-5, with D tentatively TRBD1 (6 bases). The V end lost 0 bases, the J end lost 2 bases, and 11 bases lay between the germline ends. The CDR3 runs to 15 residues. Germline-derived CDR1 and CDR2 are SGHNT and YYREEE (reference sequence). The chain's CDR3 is CASSLGNRAQETQYF. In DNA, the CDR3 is TGTGCCAGCAGCTTGGGCAACAGGGCGCAAGAGACCCAGTACTTC.

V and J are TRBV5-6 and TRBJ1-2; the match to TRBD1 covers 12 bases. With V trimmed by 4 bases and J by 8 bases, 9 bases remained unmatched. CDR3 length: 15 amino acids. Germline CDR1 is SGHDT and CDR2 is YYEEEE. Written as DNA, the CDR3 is TGTGCCAGCAGCCTAGGTCCCGGGACAGGGGGCGGCTACACCTTC. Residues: CASSLGPGTGGGYTF.

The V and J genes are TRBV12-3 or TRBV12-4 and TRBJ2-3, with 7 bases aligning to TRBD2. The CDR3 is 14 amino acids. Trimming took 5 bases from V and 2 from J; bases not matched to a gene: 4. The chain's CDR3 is CASSPSGTTDTQYF. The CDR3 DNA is TGTGCCAGCAGTCCAAGCGGGACCACAGATACGCAGTATTTT.

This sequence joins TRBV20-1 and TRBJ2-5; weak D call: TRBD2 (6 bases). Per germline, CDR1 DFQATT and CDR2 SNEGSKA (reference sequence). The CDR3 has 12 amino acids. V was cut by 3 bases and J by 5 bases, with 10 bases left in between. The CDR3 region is CSARGRGETQYF. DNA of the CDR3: TGCAGTGCTAGGGGTCGGGGGGAGACCCAGTACTTC.

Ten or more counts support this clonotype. The CDR3 loop is CSAQYLAAGYTF. CDR3 DNA: TGCAGTGCCCAATACCTTGCAGCGGGCTACACCTTC. The genes are TRBV20-1 and TRBJ1-2; D is unclear. Germline CDR1 reads DFQATT; CDR2 reads SNEGSKA (reference sequence). V was cut by 6 bases and J by 8 bases, with 16 bases left in between. There are 12 residues in the CDR3.

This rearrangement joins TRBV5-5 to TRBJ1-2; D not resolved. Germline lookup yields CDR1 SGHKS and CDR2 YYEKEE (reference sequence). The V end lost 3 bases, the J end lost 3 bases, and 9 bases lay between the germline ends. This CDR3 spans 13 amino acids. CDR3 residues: CASSSMDDYGYTF. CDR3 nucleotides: TGTGCCAGCAGCTCAATGGACGACTATGGCTACACCTTC.

CDR3 nucleotides: TGTGCCAGCAGCCAGGGTTCTGGCCCTTACAATGAGCAGTTCTTC. The encoded protein is CASSQGSGPYNEQFF. This sequence joins TRBV3-1 and TRBJ2-1, with D hard to call. The V gene's germline CDR1 is LGHDT and CDR2 YNNKEL (reference sequence). The CDR3 runs to 15 residues. Between the trimmed V and J ends, which lost 3 bases and 4 bases, there was a span of 13 bases.

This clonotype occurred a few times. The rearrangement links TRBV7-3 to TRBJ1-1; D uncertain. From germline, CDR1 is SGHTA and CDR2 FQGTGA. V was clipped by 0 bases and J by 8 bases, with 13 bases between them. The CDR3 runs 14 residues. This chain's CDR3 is CASSLTSGGQEAFF. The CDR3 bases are TGTGCCAGCAGCTTAACGAGTGGCGGGCAGGAAGCTTTCTTT.